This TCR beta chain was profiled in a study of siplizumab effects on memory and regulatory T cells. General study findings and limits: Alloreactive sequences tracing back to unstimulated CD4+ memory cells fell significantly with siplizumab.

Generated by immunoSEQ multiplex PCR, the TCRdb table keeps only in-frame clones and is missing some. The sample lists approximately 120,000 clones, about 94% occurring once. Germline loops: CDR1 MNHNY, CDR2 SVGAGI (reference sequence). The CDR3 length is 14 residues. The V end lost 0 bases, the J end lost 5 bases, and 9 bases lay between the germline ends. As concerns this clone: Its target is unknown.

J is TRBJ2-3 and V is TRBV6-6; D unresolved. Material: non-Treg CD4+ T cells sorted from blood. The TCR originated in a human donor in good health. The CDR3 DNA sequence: TGTGCCAGCAGTTACTCGATCTGGCAAGATACGCAGTATTTT. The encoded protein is CASSYSIWQDTQYF.